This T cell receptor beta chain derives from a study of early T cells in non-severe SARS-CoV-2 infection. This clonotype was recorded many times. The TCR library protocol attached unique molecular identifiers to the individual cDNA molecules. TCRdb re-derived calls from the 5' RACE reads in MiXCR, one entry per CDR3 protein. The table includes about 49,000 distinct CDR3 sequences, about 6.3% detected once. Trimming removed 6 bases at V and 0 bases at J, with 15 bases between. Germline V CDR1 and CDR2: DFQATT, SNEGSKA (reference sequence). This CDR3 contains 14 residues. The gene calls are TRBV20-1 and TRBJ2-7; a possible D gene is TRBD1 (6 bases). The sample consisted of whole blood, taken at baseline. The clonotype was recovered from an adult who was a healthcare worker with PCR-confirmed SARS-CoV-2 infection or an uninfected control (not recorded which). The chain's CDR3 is CSAPRLRGSYEQYF. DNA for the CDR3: TGCAGTGCCCCGCGGCTCAGGGGCTCCTACGAGCAGTACTTC.